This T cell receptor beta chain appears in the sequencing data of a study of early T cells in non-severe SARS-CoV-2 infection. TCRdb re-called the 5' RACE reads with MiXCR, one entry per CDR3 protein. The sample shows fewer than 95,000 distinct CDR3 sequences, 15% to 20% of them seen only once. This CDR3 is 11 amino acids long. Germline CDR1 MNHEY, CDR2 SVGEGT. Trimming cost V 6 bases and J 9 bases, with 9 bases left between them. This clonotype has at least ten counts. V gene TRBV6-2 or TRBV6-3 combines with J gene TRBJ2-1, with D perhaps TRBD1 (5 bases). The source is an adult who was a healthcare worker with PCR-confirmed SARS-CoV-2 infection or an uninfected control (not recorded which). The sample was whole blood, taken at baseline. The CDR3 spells CASSRDSEQFF. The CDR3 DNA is TGTGCCAGCAGCCGCGACAGTGAGCAGTTCTTC.